One sample yielded the 18 T cell receptor beta chains listed below, sequenced in a study of blood T cell repertoires in COVID-19 (dated by TCRdb to about 2020). Library prep was done by the immunoSEQ multiplex PCR assay. Entries here come from immuneACCESS through TCRdb and include only in-frame sequences with V and J called. Some clones fail to appear in such tables; in the studies checked, an unresolved V gene covers under half of the shortfall, and the cause of the remainder is unknown. The sample includes around 250,000 clones, with approximately 83% observed a single time. The ten largest clones capture approximately 3.6% of the sample. The sequenced sample consisted of PBMCs or T cells enriched from blood (not recorded which). These receptors were obtained from a middle-aged man who had recovered from COVID-19.

This sequence joins TRBV25-1 and TRBJ2-5; a possible D gene is TRBD1 (6 bases). Trimming removed 4 bases from V and 5 bases from J, with 11 bases in between. Germline V lookup: CDR1 MGHDK, CDR2 SYGVNS. The CDR3 contains 13 residues. CDR3 sequence (DNA): TGTGCCAGCAGTGCCGACAGGTGGGAGACCCAGTACTTC. It specifies CASSADRWETQYF.

The chain has TRBV6-5 and TRBJ2-2; unclear D gene. This CDR3 is 15 amino acids long. CDR1 and CDR2 (germline): MNHEY, SVGAGI. With 3 bases removed from V and 1 base from J, the gap between germline ends came to 9 bases. CDR3 sequence: CASSYGTVNTGELFF. For the CDR3, the DNA is TGTGCCAGCAGTTATGGTACGGTGAACACCGGGGAGCTGTTTTTT.

This clone has more than one count but fewer than ten. The genes are TRBV18 and TRBJ1-1; D gene unclear. The CDR3 spans 16 residues. Per germline, CDR1 KGHSH and CDR2 LQKENI. V was cut by 4 bases and J by 1 base, with 16 bases left in between. The CDR3 reads CASSRSTVGGNTEAFF. The CDR3, as DNA: TGTGCCAGCTCACGGTCCACTGTGGGAGGGAACACTGAAGCTTTCTTT.

This clone was counted once. The chain links TRBV18 to TRBJ2-5; D is ambiguous. V lost 2 bases and J lost 1, with 8 bases in between. CDR1 is KGHSH, CDR2 LQKENI, per germline. The CDR3 sequence is 14 residues long. The CDR3 sequence is CASSPLSRQETQYF. The CDR3 region has the DNA TGTGCCAGCTCACCATTATCCCGCCAAGAGACCCAGTACTTC.

The V and J genes are TRBV20-1 and TRBJ1-1; D is unresolved. The CDR3 covers 11 residues. Between the trimmed V and J ends, which lost 3 bases and 6 bases, there was a span of 8 bases. The V gene's germline CDR1 is DFQATT and CDR2 SNEGSKA (reference sequence). The CDR3 DNA reads as TGCAGTGCTAGGATCCGGGCTGAAGCTTTCTTT. Protein product: CSARIRAEAFF.

The V and J genes are TRBV15 and TRBJ2-1, with 11 bases matching TRBD2. With 6 bases clipped from V and 0 bases from J, the junction kept 16 bases outside the gene matches. Germline CDR1 and CDR2: LNHNV and YYDKDF (reference sequence). CDR3 size: 20 residues. Written as DNA, the CDR3 is TGTGCCACCAGGGGGCCCCTAGCGGGAGGTCCAACTAGCTCCTACAATGAGCAGTTCTTC. It yields the protein CATRGPLAGGPTSSYNEQFF.

V and J are TRBV5-6 and TRBJ1-1, with 9 bases lining up with TRBD1. The CDR3 runs 14 residues. Trimming cost V 1 base and J 6 bases; bases outside gene matches: 4. The V gene's germline CDR1 is SGHDT and CDR2 YYEEEE. The CDR3 reads CASSLHRGQSEAFF. CDR3 nucleotides: TGTGCCAGCAGCTTGCACAGGGGGCAATCTGAAGCTTTCTTT.

This clone was picked up a small number of times. The V gene is TRBV19, the J gene TRBJ1-5; TRBD1 is a possible D gene (6 bases). Germline-derived CDR1 and CDR2 are LNHDA and SQIVND (reference sequence). The V and J ends lost 9 bases and 0 bases respectively, with 15 bases between them. The CDR3 consists of 15 residues. The CDR3 nucleotides read TGTGCCAGCGATTGGACAGACTATAGCAATCAGCCCCAGCATTTT. Translation: CASDWTDYSNQPQHF. Filled out from reference TRBV19 and TRBJ1-5, the complete variable domain reads DGGITQSPKYLFRKEGQNVTLSCEQNLNHDAMYWYRQDPGQGLRLIYYSQIVNDFQKGDIAEGYSVSREKKESFPLTVTSAQKNPTAFYLCASDWTDYSNQPQHFGDGTRLSIL.

CDR3 protein: CASKRGDTQYF. CDR3 coding DNA: TGTGCCAGCAAAAGGGGGGATACGCAGTATTTT. V and J are TRBV6-5 and TRBJ2-3; D is possibly TRBD1 (6 bases). The V gene's germline CDR1 is MNHEY and CDR2 SVGAGI. Trimming took 7 bases from V and 6 from J, leaving 8 bases between them. The CDR3 is made up of 11 amino acids.

A single count supports this clone. The chain has TRBV30 and TRBJ1-2, with 8 bases fitting TRBD1. V trimming: 0 bases; J trimming: 4 bases; junction bases outside the gene matches: 7. Germline V lookup: CDR1 GTSNPN, CDR2 SVGIG (reference sequence). This CDR3 contains 15 residues. The CDR3 coding sequence is TGTGCCTGGAGTGTACCCCCGGACAGGGTCTATGGCTACACCTTC. It encodes CAWSVPPDRVYGYTF.

A single count supports this clone. Within the sample, other DNA sequences also encode this same CDR3. The genes are TRBV19 and TRBJ1-4; a weak D match, TRBD1 (6 bases). Trimming left V 6 bases short and J 2 bases short, with 13 bases between. The CDR3 length is 15 residues. Per the germline V gene, CDR1 is LNHDA and CDR2 is SQIVND (reference sequence). CDR3 region: CASSAGGGTNEKLFF. DNA for the CDR3: TGTGCCAGTAGCGCCGGTGGGGGCACTAATGAAAAACTGTTTTTT.

V and J are TRBV24-1 and TRBJ2-3; 7 bases are a match to TRBD1. The CDR3 totals 16 residues. Germline values: CDR1 KGHDR, CDR2 SFDVKD. V gave up 4 bases and J gave up 0 bases; unmatched junction bases: 6. The DNA of the CDR3 is TGTGCCACCAGTGACTTTAGGACAGGTAGCACAGATACGCAGTATTTT. It yields the protein CATSDFRTGSTDTQYF.

This clone has more than one count but fewer than ten. The chain couples TRBV19 to TRBJ1-2; TRBD1 agrees at 7 bases. V shed 7 bases and J 3 bases; nucleotides not matched to a gene: 8. Germline V CDR1 and CDR2: LNHDA, SQIVND (reference sequence). This CDR3 has 14 residues. The CDR3: CASTAGQAHYGYTF. In nucleotides, the CDR3 is TGTGCCAGTACCGCTGGACAGGCTCACTATGGCTACACCTTC.

This sequence joins TRBV5-8 and TRBJ1-2, with TRBD1 identical over 10 bases. Germline V gives CDR1 SGHTS, CDR2 YDEGEE. This CDR3 spans 14 amino acids. V lost 4 bases to trimming and J lost 1 base; unmatched junction nucleotides: 1. The CDR3 loop reads CASSRDRGNYGYTF. CDR3 bases: TGTGCCAGCAGCCGGGACAGGGGTAACTATGGCTACACCTTC. The whole variable domain, remainder taken from reference TRBV5-8 and TRBJ1-2, is EAGVTQSPTHLIKTRGQQATLRCSPISGHTSVYWYQQALGLGLQFLLWYDEGEERNRGNFPPRFSGRQFPNYSSELNVNALELEDSALYLCASSRDRGNYGYTFGSGTRLTVV.

The chain recombines TRBV6-6 with TRBJ2-7; D gene uncertain. V dropped 4 bases and J dropped 7 bases, with 11 bases sitting between them. From germline, CDR1 is MNHNY and CDR2 SVGAGI (reference sequence). This CDR3 region has 12 residues. The CDR3 region is CASSSSIGEQYF. CDR3 DNA sequence: TGTGCCAGCAGTTCGTCGATCGGGGAGCAGTACTTC.

The chain is built from TRBV11-2 and TRBJ1-3; 9 bases map to TRBD1. This CDR3 region has 15 residues. Germline assignment: CDR1 SGHAT and CDR2 FQNNGV. After removal of 4 bases from V and 0 bases from J, the junction contained 1 base not matched to a gene. DNA for the CDR3: TGTGCCAGCAGCTGGGGACAGGGCTCTGGAAACACCATATATTTT. Protein product: CASSWGQGSGNTIYF.

The CDR3 DNA reads as TGCAGCGTTCCAAGATTACAGGGGGACCCAGGGGCAGATACGCAGTATTTT. It encodes CSVPRLQGDPGADTQYF. V gene TRBV29-1 combines with J gene TRBJ2-3, with 8 bases that match TRBD1. CDR3 length equals 17 residues. Per the germline V gene, CDR1 is SQVTM and CDR2 is ANQGSEA. The V and J ends lost 5 bases and 4 bases, in that order; junction bases with no gene match: 17.

The chain is built from TRBV3-1 (or the pseudogene TRBV3-2) and TRBJ1-2; possible D gene TRBD1, 6 bases. V lost 2 bases to trimming and J lost 5 bases, with 15 bases between them. The CDR3 has 15 residues. Germline V gene lookup returns CDR1 LGHDT and CDR2 YNNKEL (reference sequence). The CDR3 sequence: CASSQYRDISYGYTF. CDR3 nucleotide sequence: TGTGCCAGCAGCCAATACCGGGACATCTCATATGGCTACACCTTC.